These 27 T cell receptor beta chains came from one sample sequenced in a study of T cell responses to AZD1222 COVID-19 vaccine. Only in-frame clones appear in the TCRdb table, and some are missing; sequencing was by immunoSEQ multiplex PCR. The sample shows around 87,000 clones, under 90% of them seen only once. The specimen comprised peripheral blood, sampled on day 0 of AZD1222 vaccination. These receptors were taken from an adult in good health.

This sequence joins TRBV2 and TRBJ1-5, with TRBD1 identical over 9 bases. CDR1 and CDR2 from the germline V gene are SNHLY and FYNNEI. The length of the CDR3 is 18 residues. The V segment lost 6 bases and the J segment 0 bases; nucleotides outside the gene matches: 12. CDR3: CASSRGQGAGYSNQPQHF. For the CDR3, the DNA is TGTGCCAGCAGCCGGGGACAGGGCGCGGGGTATAGCAATCAGCCCCAGCATTTT.

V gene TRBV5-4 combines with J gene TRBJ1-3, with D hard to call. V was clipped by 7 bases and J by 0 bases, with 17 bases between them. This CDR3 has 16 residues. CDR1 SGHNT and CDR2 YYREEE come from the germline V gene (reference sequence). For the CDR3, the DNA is TGTGCCAGCGGCGCCGGAGGGAGTCCCTCTGGAAACACCATATATTTT. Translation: CASGAGGSPSGNTIYF.

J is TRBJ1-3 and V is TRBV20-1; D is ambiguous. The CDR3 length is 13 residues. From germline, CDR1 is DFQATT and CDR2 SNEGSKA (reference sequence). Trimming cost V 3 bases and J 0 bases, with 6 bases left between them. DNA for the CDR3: TGCAGTGCTAGTGTTAACTCTGGAAACACCATATATTTT. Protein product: CSASVNSGNTIYF.

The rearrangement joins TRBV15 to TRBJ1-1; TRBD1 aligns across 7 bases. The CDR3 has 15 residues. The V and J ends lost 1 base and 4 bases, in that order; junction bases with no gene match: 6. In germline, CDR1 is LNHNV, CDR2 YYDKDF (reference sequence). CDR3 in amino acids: CATSRGPGGSTEAFF. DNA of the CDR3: TGTGCCACCAGCAGAGGCCCAGGGGGGAGCACTGAAGCTTTCTTT.

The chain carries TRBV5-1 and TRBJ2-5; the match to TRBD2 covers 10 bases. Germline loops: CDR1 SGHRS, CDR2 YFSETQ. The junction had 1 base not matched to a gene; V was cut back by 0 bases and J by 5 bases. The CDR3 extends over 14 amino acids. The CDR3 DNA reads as TGCGCCAGCAGCTTGGGACTAGCGGGCGAGACCCAGTACTTC. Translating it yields CASSLGLAGETQYF.

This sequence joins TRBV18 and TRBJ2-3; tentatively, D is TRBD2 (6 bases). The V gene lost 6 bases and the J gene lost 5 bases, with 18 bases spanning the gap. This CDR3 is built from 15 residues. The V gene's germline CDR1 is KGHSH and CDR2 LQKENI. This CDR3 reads CASSPRDPGRDTQYF. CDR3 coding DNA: TGTGCCAGCTCTCCTCGGGATCCCGGGAGAGATACGCAGTATTTT.

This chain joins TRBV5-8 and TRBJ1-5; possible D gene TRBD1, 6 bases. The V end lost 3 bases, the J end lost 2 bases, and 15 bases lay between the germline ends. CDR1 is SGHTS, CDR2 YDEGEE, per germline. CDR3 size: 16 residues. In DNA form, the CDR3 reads TGTGCCAGCAGCTCAGGCGGGGGCAGGGGCAATCAGCCCCAGCATTTT. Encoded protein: CASSSGGGRGNQPQHF.

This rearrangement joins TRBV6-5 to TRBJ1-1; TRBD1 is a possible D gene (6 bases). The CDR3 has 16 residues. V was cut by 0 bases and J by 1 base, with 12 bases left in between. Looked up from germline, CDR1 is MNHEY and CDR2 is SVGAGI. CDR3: CASSYSKGQKNTEAFF. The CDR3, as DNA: TGTGCCAGCAGTTACTCTAAAGGACAGAAGAACACTGAAGCTTTCTTT.

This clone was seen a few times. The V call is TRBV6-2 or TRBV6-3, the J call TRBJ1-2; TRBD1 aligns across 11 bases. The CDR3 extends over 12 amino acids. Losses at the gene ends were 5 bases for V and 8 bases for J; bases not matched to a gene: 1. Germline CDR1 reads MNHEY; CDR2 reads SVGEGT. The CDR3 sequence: CASSRTGGGYTF. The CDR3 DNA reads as TGTGCCAGCAGTAGGACAGGGGGCGGCTACACCTTC.

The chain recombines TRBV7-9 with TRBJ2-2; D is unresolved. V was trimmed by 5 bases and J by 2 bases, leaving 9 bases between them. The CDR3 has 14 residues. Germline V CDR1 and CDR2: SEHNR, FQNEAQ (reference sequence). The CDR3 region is CASSRDVNTGELFF. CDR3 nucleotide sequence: TGTGCCAGCAGCAGAGACGTAAACACCGGGGAGCTGTTTTTT.

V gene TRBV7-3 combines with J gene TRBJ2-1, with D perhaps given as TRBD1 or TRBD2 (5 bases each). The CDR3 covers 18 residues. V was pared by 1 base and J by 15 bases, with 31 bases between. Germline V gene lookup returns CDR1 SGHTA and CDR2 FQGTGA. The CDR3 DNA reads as TGTGCCAGCAGCTTAAAAGTTTCCGGGGCGGCCCGGGTCCAACGAGCGTTCTTC. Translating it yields CASSLKVSGAARVQRAFF.

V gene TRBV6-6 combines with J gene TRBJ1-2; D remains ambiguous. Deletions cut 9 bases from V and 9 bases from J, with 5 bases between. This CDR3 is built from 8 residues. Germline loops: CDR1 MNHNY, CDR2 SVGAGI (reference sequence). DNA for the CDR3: TGTGCCAGAGAGAGCTACACCTTC. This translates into CARESYTF.

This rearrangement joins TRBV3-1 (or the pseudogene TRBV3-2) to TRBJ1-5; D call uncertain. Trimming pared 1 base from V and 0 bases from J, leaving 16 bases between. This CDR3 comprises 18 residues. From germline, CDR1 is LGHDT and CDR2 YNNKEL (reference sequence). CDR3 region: CASSQGLSSAISNQPQHF. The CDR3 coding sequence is TGTGCCAGCAGCCAAGGGCTTAGTTCAGCGATTAGCAATCAGCCCCAGCATTTT.

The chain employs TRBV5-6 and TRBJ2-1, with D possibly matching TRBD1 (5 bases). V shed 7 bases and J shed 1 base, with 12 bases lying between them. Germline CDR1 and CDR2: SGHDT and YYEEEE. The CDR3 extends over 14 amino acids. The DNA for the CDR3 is TGTGCCAGCTCCCGGACATTTTCCTACAATGAGCAGTTCTTC. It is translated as CASSRTFSYNEQFF.

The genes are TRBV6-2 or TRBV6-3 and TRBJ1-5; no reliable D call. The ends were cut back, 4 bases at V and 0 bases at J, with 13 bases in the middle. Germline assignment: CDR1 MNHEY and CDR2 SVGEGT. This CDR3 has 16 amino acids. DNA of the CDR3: TGTGCCAGCAGTTTCGCGGCCCTATATAGCAATCAGCCCCAGCATTTT. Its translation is CASSFAALYSNQPQHF.

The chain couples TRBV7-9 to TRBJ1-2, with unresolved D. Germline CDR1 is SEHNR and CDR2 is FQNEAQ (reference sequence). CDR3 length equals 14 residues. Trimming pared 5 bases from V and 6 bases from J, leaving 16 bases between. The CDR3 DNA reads TGTGCCAGCAGCCCCACAGAACGTGGGAATGGCTACACCTTC. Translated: CASSPTERGNGYTF.

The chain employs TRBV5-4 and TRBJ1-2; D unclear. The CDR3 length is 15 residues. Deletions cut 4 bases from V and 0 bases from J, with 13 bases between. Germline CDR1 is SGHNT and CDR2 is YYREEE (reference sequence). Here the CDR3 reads CASSAGSSANYGYTF. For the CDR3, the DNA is TGTGCCAGCAGCGCCGGAAGTTCAGCTAACTATGGCTACACCTTC.

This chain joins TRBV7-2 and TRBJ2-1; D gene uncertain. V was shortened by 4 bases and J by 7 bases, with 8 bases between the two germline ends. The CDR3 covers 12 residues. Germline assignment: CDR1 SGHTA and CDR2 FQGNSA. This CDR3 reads CASSSGPNEQFF. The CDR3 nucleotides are TGTGCCAGCAGCTCCGGGCCGAATGAGCAGTTCTTC.

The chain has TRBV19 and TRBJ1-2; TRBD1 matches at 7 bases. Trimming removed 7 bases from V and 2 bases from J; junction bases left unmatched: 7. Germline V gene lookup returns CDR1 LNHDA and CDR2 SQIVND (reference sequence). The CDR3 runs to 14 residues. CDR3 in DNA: TGTGCCAGTAAGGGTTCGACAGGGAACTATGGCTACACCTTC. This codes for CASKGSTGNYGYTF.

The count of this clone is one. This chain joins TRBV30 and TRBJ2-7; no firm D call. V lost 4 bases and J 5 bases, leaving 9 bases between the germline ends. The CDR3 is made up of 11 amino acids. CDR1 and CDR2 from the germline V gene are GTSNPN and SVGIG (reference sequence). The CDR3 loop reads CAWKLADEQYF. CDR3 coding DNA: TGTGCCTGGAAGCTCGCGGACGAGCAGTACTTC.

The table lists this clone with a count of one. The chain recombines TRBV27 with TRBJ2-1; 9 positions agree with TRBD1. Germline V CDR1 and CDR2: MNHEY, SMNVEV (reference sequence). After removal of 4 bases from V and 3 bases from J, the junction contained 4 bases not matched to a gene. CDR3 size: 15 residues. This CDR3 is CASSSGTGFYNEQFF. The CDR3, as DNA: TGTGCCAGCAGTTCCGGGACAGGGTTCTACAATGAGCAGTTCTTC.

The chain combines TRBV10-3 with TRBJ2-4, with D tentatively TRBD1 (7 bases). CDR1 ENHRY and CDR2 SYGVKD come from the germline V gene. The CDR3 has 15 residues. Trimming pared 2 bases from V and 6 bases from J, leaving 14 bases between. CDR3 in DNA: TGTGCCATCAGTGAGGGCCCAGGGGGAGGAAACATTCAGTACTTC. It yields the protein CAISEGPGGGNIQYF.

The CDR3 is CASSPQGVNTEAFF. CDR3 sequence (DNA): TGTGCCAGCAGCCCCCAGGGGGTCAACACTGAAGCTTTCTTT. V gene TRBV7-9 combines with J gene TRBJ1-1; 7 nucleotides align to TRBD1. The CDR3 has 14 residues. V dropped 5 bases and J dropped 2; count of bases not matched to a gene: 5. CDR1 and CDR2 (germline): SEHNR, FQNEAQ (reference sequence).

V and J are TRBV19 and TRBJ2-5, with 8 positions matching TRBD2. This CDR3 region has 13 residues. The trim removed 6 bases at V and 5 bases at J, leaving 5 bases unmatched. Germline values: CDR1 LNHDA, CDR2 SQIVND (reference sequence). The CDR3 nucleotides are TGTGCCAGTAGCAGCGGGAGTGGGGAGACCCAGTACTTC. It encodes CASSSGSGETQYF.

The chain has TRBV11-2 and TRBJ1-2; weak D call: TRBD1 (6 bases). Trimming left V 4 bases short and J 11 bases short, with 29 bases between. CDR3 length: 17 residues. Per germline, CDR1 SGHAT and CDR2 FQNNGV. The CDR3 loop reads CASSSRFYTGTVGRYTF. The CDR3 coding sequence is TGTGCCAGCAGCTCCCGATTTTACACAGGGACTGTGGGGAGGTACACCTTC.

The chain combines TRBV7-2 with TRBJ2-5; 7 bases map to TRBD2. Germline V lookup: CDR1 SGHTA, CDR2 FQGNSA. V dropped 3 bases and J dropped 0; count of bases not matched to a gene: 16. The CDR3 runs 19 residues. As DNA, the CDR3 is TGTGCCAGCAGCTTGCTAGGGCCCATGGTGAGCGGGAACCAAGAGACCCAGTACTTC. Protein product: CASSLLGPMVSGNQETQYF.

CDR3 DNA sequence: TGTGCCAGCAGTGAGTCGGGATCCCTCCGCTATGGCTACACCTTC. Translating gives CASSESGSLRYGYTF. This chain connects TRBV6-1 to TRBJ1-2; D remains unclear. Germline V gives CDR1 MNHNS, CDR2 SASEGT. The CDR3 extends over 15 amino acids. V was pared by 3 bases and J by 4 bases, with 15 bases between.